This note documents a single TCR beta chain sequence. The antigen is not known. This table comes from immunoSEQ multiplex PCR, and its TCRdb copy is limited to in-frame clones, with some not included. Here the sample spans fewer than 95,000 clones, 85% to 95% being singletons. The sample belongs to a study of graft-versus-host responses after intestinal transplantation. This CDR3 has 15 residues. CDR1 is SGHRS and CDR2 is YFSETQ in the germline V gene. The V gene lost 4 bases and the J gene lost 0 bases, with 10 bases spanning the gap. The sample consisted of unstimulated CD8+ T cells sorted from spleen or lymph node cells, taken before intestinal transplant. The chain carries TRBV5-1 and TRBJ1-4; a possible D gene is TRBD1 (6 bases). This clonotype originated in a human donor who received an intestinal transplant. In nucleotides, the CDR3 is TGCGCCAGCAGCGCTAACAGGGCAACTAATGAAAAACTGTTTTTT. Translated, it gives CASSANRATNEKLFF. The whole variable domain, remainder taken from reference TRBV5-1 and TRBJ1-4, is KAGVTQTPRYLIKTRGQQVTLSCSPISGHRSVSWYQQTPGQGLQFLFEYFSETQRNKGNFPGRFSGRQFSNSRSEMNVSTLELGDSALYLCASSANRATNEKLFFGSGTQLSVL.